The 23 T cell receptor beta chains below all came from one sample that was sequenced in a study of T cell changes during pregnancy in multiple sclerosis. Profiling relied on immunoSEQ multiplex PCR, and the TCRdb table lists in-frame clones only, not all of them. The sample yields 35,000 to 40,000 clones, around nine tenths seen once. Sequencing used CD4+ T cells from peripheral blood mononuclear cells, obtained in the third trimester of pregnancy. These receptors were obtained from a female donor in good health, enrolled as a control in a pregnancy study.

This chain uses TRBV11-3 with TRBJ2-7, with a possible D match to TRBD1 (5 bases). This CDR3 is built from 13 residues. In germline, CDR1 is SGHNT, CDR2 YENEEA. The V gene lost 3 bases and the J gene lost 6 bases, with 12 bases spanning the gap. For the CDR3, the DNA is TGTGCCAGCAGCTTGGCGGAAGGGGCCGAGCAGTACTTC. It translates to CASSLAEGAEQYF.

The chain is built from TRBV27 and TRBJ1-6; weak D call: TRBD1 (6 bases). CDR3 length equals 14 residues. Deletions cut 8 bases from V and 0 bases from J, with 8 bases between. Germline loops: CDR1 MNHEY, CDR2 SMNVEV (reference sequence). The CDR3 coding sequence is TGTGCCAGCCGGGACAACTCCTATAATTCACCCCTCCACTTT. Translation: CASRDNSYNSPLHF.

The J gene is TRBJ2-3, the V gene TRBV19, with D unclear. The CDR3 length is 15 residues. Trimming shortened V by 2 bases and J by 4 bases, and 13 bases separated the two germline ends. Germline V gene lookup returns CDR1 LNHDA and CDR2 SQIVND (reference sequence). The CDR3 here is CASSITPPGSDTQYF. As DNA, the CDR3 is TGTGCCAGTAGTATAACCCCTCCCGGGTCAGATACGCAGTATTTT.

This rearrangement joins TRBV6-1 to TRBJ2-1; TRBD1 matches 8 bases. Losses at the gene ends were 4 bases for V and 4 bases for J; bases not matched to a gene: 9. CDR1 MNHNS and CDR2 SASEGT come from the germline V gene. The CDR3 is 16 residues long. CDR3 nucleotides: TGTGCCAGCAGTGCCGGACAGGGTGGTTCGTACAATGAGCAGTTCTTC. Its translation is CASSAGQGGSYNEQFF.

V gene TRBV30 combines with J gene TRBJ1-6; D not certain. Trimming left V 5 bases short and J 8 bases short, with 13 bases between. The CDR3 runs to 13 residues. Germline V CDR1 and CDR2: GTSNPN, SVGIG (reference sequence). In nucleotides, the CDR3 is TGTGCCTGGGGGGTCCAAGCGGATTCACCCCTCCACTTT. Translation: CAWGVQADSPLHF. The full variable domain, with the rest looked up from reference TRBV30 and TRBJ1-6, is SQTIHQWPATLVQPVGSPLSLECTVEGTSNPNLYWYRQAAGRGLQLLFYSVGIGQISSEVPQNLSASRPQDRQFILSSKKLLLSDSGFYLCAWGVQADSPLHFGNGTRLTVT.

CDR3 region: CAWSKGGGNQPQHF. The CDR3 DNA is TGTGCCTGGAGTAAAGGAGGGGGCAATCAGCCCCAGCATTTT. The chain employs TRBV30 and TRBJ1-5, with a weak D call TRBD1 (5 bases). V lost 2 bases and J 2 bases, leaving 10 bases between the germline ends. Germline V gene data show CDR1 as GTSNPN and CDR2 as SVGIG (reference sequence). CDR3 size: 14 residues.

The CDR3 nucleotides are TGTGCCAGCTCCCCCGGGACAGGGAATCCAAATGAGCAGTTCTTC. Translating gives CASSPGTGNPNEQFF. This chain joins TRBV18 and TRBJ2-1; TRBD1 matches 9 bases. This CDR3 has 15 residues. The germline V gene has CDR1 KGHSH and CDR2 LQKENI. After removal of 6 bases from V and 7 bases from J, the junction contained 10 bases not matched to a gene.

The chain carries TRBV7-9 and TRBJ1-4; D might be TRBD1 (5 bases). Trimming pared 3 bases from V and 0 bases from J, leaving 8 bases between. Germline V gives CDR1 SEHNR, CDR2 FQNEAQ (reference sequence). The CDR3 covers 15 residues. CDR3 DNA sequence: TGTGCCAGCAGCTTCGACAGTGCAACTAATGAAAAACTGTTTTTT. Translating gives CASSFDSATNEKLFF.

V is TRBV2 and J is TRBJ1-4; unclear D gene. With 6 bases removed from V and 1 base from J, the gap between germline ends came to 12 bases. This CDR3 spans 15 amino acids. From germline, CDR1 is SNHLY and CDR2 FYNNEI. The CDR3 DNA is TGTGCCAGCAGGGGCCAAACGAGAACTAATGAAAAACTGTTTTTT. Amino acids: CASRGQTRTNEKLFF.

This chain connects TRBV27 to TRBJ1-4; D not resolved. The CDR3 runs 17 residues. V was cut by 5 bases and J by 7 bases, with 23 bases left in between. Germline V gene data show CDR1 as MNHEY and CDR2 as SMNVEV (reference sequence). CDR3 sequence: CASSQWTEPFPPEKLFF. The CDR3 DNA reads TGTGCCAGCAGTCAATGGACTGAACCCTTCCCCCCTGAAAAACTGTTTTTT.

The chain joins TRBV9 to TRBJ1-3; 9 nucleotides match TRBD1. CDR1 and CDR2 from the germline V gene are SGDLS and YYNGEE. The CDR3 runs to 16 residues. With V trimmed by 4 bases and J by 4 bases, 9 bases remained unmatched. DNA of the CDR3: TGTGCCAGCAGCCCCCTAGACAGGGGGTACGGAAACACCATATATTTT. Protein sequence: CASSPLDRGYGNTIYF.

The V and J genes are TRBV11-2 and TRBJ1-2, with D perhaps TRBD1 (6 bases). Trimming left V 4 bases short and J 5 bases short, with 14 bases between. CDR1 and CDR2 from the germline V gene are SGHAT and FQNNGV. The CDR3 length is 14 residues. CDR3 region: CASSSTGGLYGYTF. The CDR3, as DNA: TGTGCCAGCAGCTCCACTGGGGGCTTATATGGCTACACCTTC.

The rearrangement links TRBV11-1 to TRBJ1-1; perhaps TRBD1 as D (6 bases). From germline, CDR1 is SGHAT and CDR2 FQDESV (reference sequence). This CDR3 is built from 15 residues. V gave up 1 base and J gave up 4 bases, with 13 bases separating them. The DNA for the CDR3 is TGTGCCAGCAGCTTAGAGGCCCACAGGGCCACTGAAGCTTTCTTT. Translation gives CASSLEAHRATEAFF. Full variable domain (remainder filled in from reference TRBV11-1 and TRBJ1-1): EAEVAQSPRYKITEKSQAVAFWCDPISGHATLYWYRQILGQGPELLVQFQDESVVDDSQLPKDRFSAERLKGVDSTLKIQPAELGDSAMYLCASSLEAHRATEAFFGQGTRLTVV.

The rearrangement uses TRBV29-1 and TRBJ2-3, with a tentative D call TRBD2 (6 bases). CDR1 is SQVTM, CDR2 ANQGSEA, per germline. Deletions cut 6 bases from V and 5 bases from J, with 9 bases between. The CDR3 extends over 11 amino acids. In DNA, the CDR3 is TGCAGCGTGGGACTGCAAGATACGCAGTATTTT. Its translation: CSVGLQDTQYF.

This chain connects TRBV15 to TRBJ2-3; 14 positions agree with TRBD2. Germline V lookup: CDR1 LNHNV, CDR2 YYDKDF (reference sequence). The CDR3 length is 17 residues. V lost 4 bases, J lost 3 bases, and 6 bases stayed unmatched. Written as DNA, the CDR3 is TGTGCCACCAGCAACGCCCGACTAGCGGGGGGGACAGATACGCAGTATTTT. Translating it yields CATSNARLAGGTDTQYF.

The V gene is TRBV5-1, the J gene TRBJ1-4, with a possible D match to TRBD1 (5 bases). The ends were cut back, 0 bases at V and 8 bases at J, with 11 bases in the middle. Germline CDR1 SGHRS, CDR2 YFSETQ. The CDR3 is 14 residues long. CDR3 nucleotide sequence: TGCGCCAGCAGCTTGGGAGGTGGGGCCGAAAAACTGTTTTTT. Protein product: CASSLGGGAEKLFF.

The rearrangement uses TRBV27 and TRBJ1-2, with D possibly matching TRBD1 (6 bases). There are 14 residues in the CDR3. The germline V and J ends were trimmed by 7 bases and 6 bases, with 18 bases remaining between them. Germline CDR1 reads MNHEY; CDR2 reads SMNVEV (reference sequence). CDR3 region: CASNPAVGGDGYTF. Here the CDR3 DNA reads TGTGCCAGCAACCCGGCGGTTGGGGGCGATGGCTACACCTTC.

This clone occurred once. This chain joins TRBV6-5 and TRBJ2-1, with 11 bases that match TRBD2. CDR1 and CDR2 (germline): MNHEY, SVGAGI. Losses at the gene ends were 7 bases for V and 7 bases for J; bases not matched to a gene: 6. The CDR3 length is 14 residues. The CDR3 loop is CASIPLAGVNEQFF. The CDR3, as DNA: TGTGCCAGCATACCACTAGCGGGAGTGAATGAGCAGTTCTTC.

The gene calls are TRBV9 and TRBJ1-3; D unresolved. Trimming left V 0 bases short and J 0 bases short, with 4 bases between. This CDR3 is built from 14 residues. CDR1 and CDR2 from the germline V gene are SGDLS and YYNGEE. This chain's CDR3 is CASSVGSSGNTIYF. The CDR3 DNA sequence: TGTGCCAGCAGCGTAGGCAGCTCTGGAAACACCATATATTTT.

A word on this clone: Other nucleotide sequences in the sample specify the same CDR3. This sequence joins TRBV7-9 and TRBJ1-5; 8 nucleotides agree with TRBD1. The CDR3 runs to 14 residues. CDR1 is SEHNR and CDR2 is FQNEAQ in the germline V gene (reference sequence). With 5 bases clipped from V and 6 bases from J, the junction kept 6 bases outside the gene matches. The CDR3 region is CASSLGQGGQPQHF. The CDR3 bases are TGTGCCAGCAGCCTCGGACAGGGCGGTCAGCCCCAGCATTTT. The full variable domain, in which reference TRBV7-9 and TRBJ1-5 provide the parts outside the CDR3, is DTGVSQNPRHKITKRGQNVTFRCDPISEHNRLYWYRQTLGQGPEFLTYFQNEAQLEKSRLLSDRFSAERPKGSFSTLEIQRTEQGDSAMYLCASSLGQGGQPQHFGDGTRLSIL.

This clone was picked up one time. This chain uses TRBV6-5 with TRBJ2-1, with 8 bases fitting TRBD2. The CDR3 extends over 15 amino acids. V lost 4 bases to trimming and J lost 5 bases; unmatched junction nucleotides: 7. Germline CDR1 MNHEY, CDR2 SVGAGI. The CDR3 spells CASSSRTSRHNEQFF. The CDR3 DNA sequence: TGTGCCAGCAGTTCAAGGACTAGCCGCCACAATGAGCAGTTCTTC.

CDR3 region: CASSQESVSTWELFF. CDR3 DNA: TGTGCCAGCAGCCAAGAGTCAGTCAGTACCTGGGAGCTGTTTTTT. The chain combines TRBV4-2 with TRBJ2-2; D gene uncertain. CDR3 length: 15 residues. Germline-derived CDR1 and CDR2 are LGHNA and YNFKEQ. V gave up 0 bases and J gave up 9 bases, with 14 bases separating them.

V usage is TRBV5-1 and J usage is TRBJ1-2, with 7 bases that match TRBD1. The CDR3 covers 15 residues. With V trimmed by 2 bases and J by 3 bases, 7 bases remained unmatched. The germline V gene has CDR1 SGHRS and CDR2 YFSETQ. CDR3 sequence reads: CASSLPSGGYYGYTF. CDR3 bases: TGCGCCAGCAGCTTACCTTCAGGGGGATACTATGGCTACACCTTC.